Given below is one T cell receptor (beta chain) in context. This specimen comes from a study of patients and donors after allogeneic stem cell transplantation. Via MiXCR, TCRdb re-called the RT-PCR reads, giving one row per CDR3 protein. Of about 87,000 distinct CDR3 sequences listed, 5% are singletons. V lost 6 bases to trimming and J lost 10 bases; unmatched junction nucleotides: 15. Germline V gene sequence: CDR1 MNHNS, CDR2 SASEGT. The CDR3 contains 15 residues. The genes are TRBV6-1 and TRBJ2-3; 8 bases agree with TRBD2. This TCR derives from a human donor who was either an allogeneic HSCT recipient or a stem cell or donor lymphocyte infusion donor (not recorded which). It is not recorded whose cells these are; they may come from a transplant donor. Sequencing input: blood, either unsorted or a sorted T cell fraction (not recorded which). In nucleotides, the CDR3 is TGTGCCAGCAGGACCGGGACTAGAGGTTTGGATCCGCAGTATTTT. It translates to CASRTGTRGLDPQYF.